This T cell receptor beta chain was obtained from a study of blood T cell repertoires in COVID-19. In the study overall: The origin of the acute and convalescent COVID-19 samples was the United States, Italy and Spain. PBMCs, B-cell-depleted T cells, or T cells were the source of the cDNA or gDNA that made up the material.

In the study's own analysis: Estimation of nucleated cell counts relied on the amplification of reference gene primers. TCRdb's copy holds only in-frame clones and misses some; the assay was immunoSEQ multiplex PCR. That table supplies the V and J calls and clone size; D and trimming were determined from the DNA. The sample includes 250,000 or so clones, 83% of them seen just once. CDR1 is SGHAT and CDR2 is FQNNGV in the germline V gene. Trimming pared 0 bases from V and 1 base from J, leaving 9 bases between. This CDR3 region has 15 residues. This clone came up once. The sample taken for sequencing was peripheral blood. J is TRBJ2-5 and V is TRBV11-2, with D possibly being TRBD2 (7 bases). This clonotype was obtained from a human donor in a cohort sampled during active COVID-19. This CDR3 reads CASSLEGGAQETQYF. The DNA for the CDR3 is TGTGCCAGCAGCTTAGAAGGGGGGGCCCAAGAGACCCAGTACTTC.